These 5 T cell receptor beta chains share one sample of origin, sequenced in a study of neurological immune-mediated disorders. MiXCR, applied by TCRdb to the 5' RACE reads, yields one record per CDR3 protein. The table lists around 30,000 distinct CDR3 sequences, roughly 2.5% of them singletons. The sequencing sample was made of PBMCs. All receptors derive from a woman aged 45-65 years with multiple sclerosis.

This clonotype was seen ten or more times. The V call is TRBV10-3, the J call TRBJ2-5; either TRBD1 or TRBD2 may fit D (6 bases each). The CDR3 sequence is 15 residues long. The germline V gene has CDR1 ENHRY and CDR2 SYGVKD. Trimming cost V 8 bases and J 2 bases, with 18 bases left between them. The CDR3 DNA reads as TGTGCCATCTCCGGCAGGGGACTTTCGCAAGAGACCCAGTACTTC. Amino acid sequence: CAISGRGLSQETQYF.

This clonotype has ten or more counts. This chain connects TRBV7-2 to TRBJ1-5; TRBD1 matches at 7 bases. Per the germline V gene, CDR1 is SGHTA and CDR2 is FQGNSA. The CDR3 has 16 amino acids. V shed 5 bases, J shed 6 bases, and the junction held 13 bases outside the gene matches. Written as DNA, the CDR3 is TGTGCCAGCAGCCCTCCGGGACAGATAAGCCGTCAGCCCCAGCATTTT. Its protein product is CASSPPGQISRQPQHF.

This clonotype was seen ten or more times. The rearrangement joins TRBV9 to TRBJ1-4; D unresolved. The V gene's germline CDR1 is SGDLS and CDR2 YYNGEE. The CDR3 contains 15 residues. With 0 bases removed from V and 8 bases from J, the gap between germline ends came to 14 bases. The CDR3 protein is CASSVVGPWTEKLFF. The CDR3 DNA sequence: TGTGCCAGCAGCGTAGTTGGGCCGTGGACCGAAAAACTGTTTTTT.

This clonotype was seen ten or more times. The rearrangement joins TRBV7-2 to TRBJ2-7; 10 bases match TRBD2. Trimming at V came to 6 bases and at J to 4 bases, leaving 6 bases not matched to a gene. Germline V gene lookup returns CDR1 SGHTA and CDR2 FQGNSA. The CDR3 has 14 residues. The CDR3 here is CASSRTSGIYEQYF. As DNA, the CDR3 is TGTGCCAGCAGTCGGACTAGCGGAATATACGAGCAGTACTTC.

The table lists this clonotype with many counts. V usage is TRBV20-1 and J usage is TRBJ1-4; no definite D call. The CDR3 has 14 amino acids. Trimming left V 1 base short and J 1 base short, with 7 bases between. The germline V gene encodes CDR1 DFQATT and CDR2 SNEGSKA (reference sequence). DNA for the CDR3: TGCAGTGCTAGAGTAGAGGGAACTAATGAAAAACTGTTTTTT. As protein: CSARVEGTNEKLFF.